The next 29 T cell receptor beta chains were all read from a single sample in a study of blood T cells in healthy people across ages. For the second PCR, which ran for about 7 to 11 cycles, a sample-barcoded 5' primer and a J-beta primer mix were used. MiXCR was run by TCRdb on the 5' RACE reads, yielding one entry per CDR3 protein. Among approximately 800,000 distinct CDR3 sequences listed, about 25% were seen once. This sample was also put to use in a study of T cells of mothers and their children.

The sample taken for sequencing was blood. Every receptor here comes from a boy between 5 and 17 years old in good health.

This clonotype was found a few times. The chain has TRBV4-3 and TRBJ1-6, with D hard to call. The germline V and J ends were trimmed by 0 bases and 10 bases, with 10 bases remaining between them. This CDR3 comprises 14 residues. Germline V gene sequence: CDR1 LGHNA, CDR2 YSLEER. CDR3 in amino acids: CASSQDNEKSPLHF. The CDR3 DNA reads TGCGCCAGCAGCCAAGATAATGAGAAGTCACCCCTCCACTTT.

V is TRBV15 and J is TRBJ2-7; no reliable D call. From germline, CDR1 is LNHNV and CDR2 YYDKDF (reference sequence). There are 16 residues in the CDR3. Deletions cut 0 bases from V and 0 bases from J, with 12 bases between. This CDR3 is CATSREISWASYEQYF. The CDR3, as DNA: TGTGCCACCAGCAGAGAAATATCCTGGGCCTCCTACGAGCAGTACTTC. Full variable domain (rest looked up from reference TRBV15 and TRBJ2-7): DAMVIQNPRYQVTQFGKPVTLSCSQTLNHNVMYWYQQKSSQAPKLLFHYYDKDFNNEADTPDNFQSRRPNTSFCFLDIRSPGLGDTAMYLCATSREISWASYEQYFGPGTRLTVT.

Details on this clonotype: The junction departs from germline at one end; a sequencing error may be responsible. The chain recombines TRBV14 with TRBJ2-1; 8 bases line up with TRBD2. From germline, CDR1 is SGHDN and CDR2 FVKESK. The CDR3 length is 16 residues. CDR3 loop: CTSSLLAGSSYNEQFF. CDR3 nucleotide sequence: TGTACCAGCAGCCTGTTAGCGGGATCATCCTACAATGAGCAGTTCTTC.

The rearrangement joins TRBV6-5 to TRBJ2-7, with 8 bases aligning to TRBD1. The V segment lost 2 bases and the J segment 6 bases; nucleotides outside the gene matches: 3. Germline V gene data show CDR1 as MNHEY and CDR2 as SVGAGI. The CDR3 loop spans 13 amino acids. The CDR3 here is CASSYDRGSEQYF. The CDR3 nucleotides read TGTGCCAGCAGTTACGACAGGGGCAGCGAGCAGTACTTC.

The chain's CDR3 is CASSFGSGEQFF. The CDR3 DNA follows: TGTGCCAGCAGTTTCGGTAGTGGAGAGCAGTTCTTC. The J gene is TRBJ2-1, the V gene TRBV28, with D unclear. V lost 3 bases, J lost 10 bases, and 10 bases lay in between. The germline CDR1 and CDR2 sequences are MDHEN and SYDVKM. This CDR3 contains 12 residues.

As to this clonotype: At one end the junction does not follow the germline gene, possibly because of a read error. The chain combines TRBV28 with TRBJ1-6; tentative D call: TRBD1 (5 bases). CDR1 MDHEN and CDR2 SYDVKM come from the germline V gene. The length of the CDR3 is 15 residues. This CDR3 reads CACRDGGPYNSPLHF. CDR3 in DNA: TGTGCCTGCAGGGACGGAGGGCCATATAATTCACCCCTCCACTTT.

This clonotype was detected ten times or more. The chain employs TRBV28 and TRBJ2-7, with D perhaps TRBD1 or TRBD2 (5 bases each). With 5 bases removed from V and 2 bases from J, the gap between germline ends came to 7 bases. CDR1 and CDR2 (germline): MDHEN, SYDVKM. This CDR3 region has 12 residues. This chain's CDR3 is CASSRDAYEQYF. The CDR3 nucleotides are TGTGCCAGCAGTCGGGACGCCTACGAGCAGTACTTC.

The chain's CDR3 is CASSSGFTAYEQYF. In DNA form, the CDR3 reads TGTGCCAGCAGCTCGGGGTTTACCGCCTACGAGCAGTACTTC. V usage is TRBV6-6 and J usage is TRBJ2-7; D may be TRBD2 (5 bases). This CDR3 comprises 14 residues. Per germline, CDR1 MNHNY and CDR2 SVGAGI (reference sequence). The ends were cut back, 6 bases at V and 2 bases at J, with 14 bases in the middle.

The chain recombines TRBV29-1 with TRBJ2-1, with 7 bases that match TRBD2. Trimming removed 3 bases from V and 7 bases from J; junction bases left unmatched: 15. Germline CDR1 SQVTM, CDR2 ANQGSEA. The CDR3 extends over 16 amino acids. The CDR3 region is CSVEASGPRWVNEQFF. CDR3 sequence (DNA): TGCAGCGTTGAGGCTAGCGGACCCCGTTGGGTTAATGAGCAGTTCTTC.

This clonotype was counted only a few times. The V gene is TRBV28, the J gene TRBJ2-5; tentatively, D is TRBD2 (7 bases). V shed 1 base and J shed 7 bases, with 16 bases lying between them. The V gene's germline CDR1 is MDHEN and CDR2 SYDVKM. The length of the CDR3 is 15 residues. The CDR3 sequence is CASSLLPGGGLTQYF. The CDR3 nucleotides read TGTGCCAGCAGTTTATTACCGGGGGGCGGTTTGACCCAGTACTTC.

The V call is TRBV19, the J call TRBJ2-3; 9 bases are a match to TRBD1. The length of the CDR3 is 18 residues. V lost 6 bases to trimming and J lost 1 base; unmatched junction nucleotides: 14. Germline V gene data show CDR1 as LNHDA and CDR2 as SQIVND (reference sequence). The CDR3 coding sequence is TGTGCCAGTAGCCCTCTATTCGGTCGGGACAGGGGCACAGATACGCAGTATTTT. This gives the protein CASSPLFGRDRGTDTQYF.

This clonotype was picked up a small number of times. This chain connects TRBV6-6 to TRBJ2-5, with D possibly matching TRBD2 (6 bases). The CDR3 is made up of 14 amino acids. With 2 bases removed from V and 2 bases from J, the gap between germline ends came to 9 bases. Germline values: CDR1 MNHNY, CDR2 SVGAGI (reference sequence). The CDR3 DNA is TGTGCCAGCAGTTACGCGGGGAGACAAGAGACCCAGTACTTC. Translation gives CASSYAGRQETQYF.

The chain carries TRBV30 and TRBJ2-5; 8 positions agree with TRBD2. The V gene's germline CDR1 is GTSNPN and CDR2 SVGIG (reference sequence). Trimming took 8 bases from V and 2 from J; bases not matched to a gene: 10. There are 14 residues in the CDR3. CDR3 in DNA: TGTGCCATGGTCCCCGGGACTAGTCAAGAGACCCAGTACTTC. It encodes CAMVPGTSQETQYF.

V and J are TRBV7-9 and TRBJ2-2; 7 bases align to TRBD1. The CDR3 extends over 15 amino acids. Trimming cost V 5 bases and J 4 bases; bases outside gene matches: 7. Germline-derived CDR1 and CDR2 are SEHNR and FQNEAQ (reference sequence). CDR3 residues: CASSPRDSSTGELFF. In nucleotides, the CDR3 is TGTGCCAGCAGCCCAAGGGACAGCTCCACCGGGGAGCTGTTTTTT. The variable domain in full, completed from reference TRBV7-9 and TRBJ2-2, reads DTGVSQNPRHKITKRGQNVTFRCDPISEHNRLYWYRQTLGQGPEFLTYFQNEAQLEKSRLLSDRFSAERPKGSFSTLEIQRTEQGDSAMYLCASSPRDSSTGELFFGEGSRLTVL.

CDR3 in amino acids: CASSQAPRGTYEQYF. CDR3 bases: TGTGCCAGCAGCCAGGCCCCTAGGGGAACCTACGAGCAGTACTTC. The V gene is TRBV3-1, the J gene TRBJ2-5, with D tentatively TRBD1 (5 bases). The end of the DNA aligns better with TRBJ2-7, so the J call may be wrong. This CDR3 is 15 amino acids long. CDR1 is LGHDT and CDR2 is YNNKEL in the germline V gene (reference sequence).

CDR3 loop: CASSKAGVTKTDTQYF. CDR3 nucleotide sequence: TGTGCCAGCAGTAAAGCGGGGGTCACGAAGACAGATACGCAGTATTTT. The chain carries TRBV25-1 and TRBJ2-3; 8 bases fit TRBD2. The CDR3 has 16 residues. With 5 bases clipped from V and 3 bases from J, the junction kept 10 bases outside the gene matches. Germline V CDR1 and CDR2: MGHDK, SYGVNS.

This clonotype was detected only a few times. This may stem from a read error, because a much larger clone lies one nucleotide away. Because the CDR3 is missing its conserved closing phenylalanine or tryptophan, this is likely a read error. V is TRBV15 and J is TRBJ2-5, with 12 bases fitting TRBD2. Germline lookup yields CDR1 LNHNV and CDR2 YYDKDF (reference sequence). V was pared by 1 base and J by 5 bases, with 2 bases of the junction left unmatched. This CDR3 is built from 15 residues. In DNA form, the CDR3 reads TGTGCCACCAGCAGAGTGACTAGCGGGGGCGAGACCCAGTACGTC. It is translated as CATSRVTSGGETQYV.

This clonotype was seen a few times. The chain couples TRBV7-2 to TRBJ2-3; no definite D call. Trimming took 2 bases from V and 0 from J, leaving 6 bases between them. This CDR3 has 14 residues. Germline-derived CDR1 and CDR2 are SGHTA and FQGNSA. This CDR3 reads CASSLLTSTDTQYF. CDR3 DNA sequence: TGTGCCAGCAGCTTATTGACCAGCACAGATACGCAGTATTTT. Together with reference TRBV7-2 and TRBJ2-3, the CDR3 gives the full variable domain: GAGVSQSPSNKVTEKGKDVELRCDPISGHTALYWYRQSLGQGLEFLIYFQGNSAPDKSGLPSDRFSAERTGGSVSTLTIQRTQQEDSAVYLCASSLLTSTDTQYFGPGTRLTVL.

Only a few counts were recorded for this clonotype. The genes are TRBV12-3 or TRBV12-4 and TRBJ1-6; D perhaps matches TRBD1 (5 bases). The length of the CDR3 is 18 residues. Deletions cut 3 bases from V and 4 bases from J, with 19 bases between. This CDR3 reads CASSFSGQNPSYNSPLHF. CDR3 nucleotides: TGTGCCAGCAGTTTTTCCGGACAAAATCCCTCATATAATTCACCCCTCCACTTT.

The sample holds one count of this clonotype. The chain recombines TRBV11-3 with TRBJ2-5, with TRBD1 as a possible D gene (6 bases). The DNA matches TRBJ2-7 better at its end, which makes the J call doubtful. Per germline, CDR1 SGHNT and CDR2 YENEEA. CDR3 length: 15 amino acids. CDR3 sequence (DNA): TGTGCCAGCAGCTTCGGCACCGGGACATACTACGAGCAGTACTTC. Its protein is CASSFGTGTYYEQYF.

Comment on this clonotype: The junction shows a germline mismatch at one end, possibly a read error. The CDR3 region is CANSQSTGNTGELFF. The DNA for the CDR3 is TGTGCCAACAGTCAATCGACAGGGAACACCGGGGAGCTGTTTTTT. This chain uses TRBV6-5 with TRBJ2-2; tentatively, D is TRBD1 (6 bases). Germline loops: CDR1 MNHEY, CDR2 SVGAGI. This CDR3 contains 15 residues.

The V and J genes are TRBV5-1 and TRBJ1-2; the D gene is possibly TRBD1 (6 bases). The V gene's germline CDR1 is SGHRS and CDR2 YFSETQ. V lost 0 bases to trimming and J lost 5 bases, with 14 bases between them. The CDR3 length is 15 residues. DNA for the CDR3: TGCGCCAGCAGCTTGGCCGCAGGGGTAGGGTATGGCTACACCTTC. Its protein is CASSLAAGVGYGYTF. Together with reference TRBV5-1 and TRBJ1-2, the CDR3 gives the full variable domain: KAGVTQTPRYLIKTRGQQVTLSCSPISGHRSVSWYQQTPGQGLQFLFEYFSETQRNKGNFPGRFSGRQFSNSRSEMNVSTLELGDSALYLCASSLAAGVGYGYTFGSGTRLTVV.

V usage is TRBV27 and J usage is TRBJ2-4; D is ambiguous. The CDR3 runs to 16 residues. With 8 bases removed from V and 0 bases from J, the gap between germline ends came to 17 bases. The germline V gene encodes CDR1 MNHEY and CDR2 SMNVEV (reference sequence). In DNA form, the CDR3 reads TGTGCCAGCTCTATCTCGAGATTCCTAGCCAAAAACATTCAGTACTTC. This codes for CASSISRFLAKNIQYF.

This clonotype was counted a few times. One end of the junction does not line up with germline, which may come from a read error. The rearrangement uses TRBV7-9 and TRBJ1-4; D gene ambiguous. The germline gives CDR1 SEHNR, CDR2 FQNEAQ (reference sequence). The CDR3 consists of 15 residues. The CDR3 protein is CASSTGRPTNEKLVF. In nucleotides, the CDR3 is TGTGCCAGCAGCACCGGGAGACCAACTAATGAAAAACTGGTTTTT.

This chain links TRBV5-1 with TRBJ2-3; no clear D gene. V lost 0 bases and J 5 bases, leaving 10 bases between the germline ends. CDR3 length: 14 residues. Germline CDR1 SGHRS, CDR2 YFSETQ. CDR3 sequence reads: CASSLGAEQDTQYF. The DNA for the CDR3 is TGCGCCAGCAGCTTGGGGGCCGAACAAGATACGCAGTATTTT.

This clonotype was seen only a few times. This chain links TRBV13 with TRBJ2-5; D uncertain. The DNA matches TRBJ2-7 better at its end, which makes the J call doubtful. This CDR3 has 14 residues. From germline, CDR1 is PRHDT and CDR2 FYEKMQ (reference sequence). CDR3 sequence reads: CASSSSVLTYEQYF. CDR3 DNA sequence: TGTGCCAGCAGCTCCTCCGTGTTGACCTACGAGCAGTACTTC.

The V and J genes are TRBV6-6 and TRBJ2-5; TRBD2 agrees at 9 bases. CDR1 is MNHNY and CDR2 is SVGAGI in the germline V gene (reference sequence). V gave up 6 bases and J gave up 2 bases; unmatched junction bases: 1. This CDR3 contains 13 residues. In DNA, the CDR3 is TGTGCCAGCAGGGGACTAGCTCAAGAGACCCAGTACTTC. Translation: CASRGLAQETQYF.

The V call is TRBV5-1, the J call TRBJ2-1, with TRBD2 matching over 9 bases. Trimming cost V 0 bases and J 2 bases; bases outside gene matches: 9. From germline, CDR1 is SGHRS and CDR2 YFSETQ. This CDR3 is built from 18 residues. CDR3 sequence reads: CASSLAVSGSGAYNEQFF. The CDR3 nucleotides read TGCGCCAGCAGCTTGGCCGTTAGCGGGAGCGGGGCCTACAATGAGCAGTTCTTC.

This clonotype was seen only a few times. CDR3 sequence (DNA): TGTGCCAGCAGCGTAGACGGGTGGGGCAATCAGCCCCAGCATTTT. Residues: CASSVDGWGNQPQHF. V and J are TRBV9 and TRBJ1-5, with D unclear. The CDR3 is made up of 15 amino acids. V gave up 0 bases and J gave up 2 bases, with 9 bases separating them. CDR1 and CDR2 (germline): SGDLS, YYNGEE.